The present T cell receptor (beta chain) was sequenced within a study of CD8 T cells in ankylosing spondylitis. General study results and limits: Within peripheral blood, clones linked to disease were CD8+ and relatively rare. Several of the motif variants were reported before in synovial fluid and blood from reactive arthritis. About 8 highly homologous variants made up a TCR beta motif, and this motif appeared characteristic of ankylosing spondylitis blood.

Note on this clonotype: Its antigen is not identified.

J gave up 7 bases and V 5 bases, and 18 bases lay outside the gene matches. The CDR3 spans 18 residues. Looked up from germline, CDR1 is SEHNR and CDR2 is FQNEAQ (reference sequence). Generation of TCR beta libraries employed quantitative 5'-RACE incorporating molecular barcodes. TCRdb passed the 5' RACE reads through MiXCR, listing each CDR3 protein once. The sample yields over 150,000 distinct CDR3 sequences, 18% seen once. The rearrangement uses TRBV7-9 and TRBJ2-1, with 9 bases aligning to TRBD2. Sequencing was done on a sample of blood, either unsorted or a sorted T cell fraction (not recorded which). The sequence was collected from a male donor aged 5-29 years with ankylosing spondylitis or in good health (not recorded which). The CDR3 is CASSQPTRGGDAKNEQFF. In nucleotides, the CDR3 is TGTGCCAGCAGCCAACCAACGCGGGGGGGCGATGCTAAAAATGAGCAGTTCTTC.